This is a list of T cell receptor beta chains from one sample in a study of OX40 agonist ivuxolimab in advanced cancers. Produced via immunoSEQ multiplex PCR; TCRdb's table is partial and in-frame only. The sample carries around 63,000 clones, 85% to 90% recorded once. The sequenced sample was CD4+ or CD8+ T cells sorted from blood, obtained in a trial of the OX40 agonist ivuxolimab. Source of these receptors: an adult with an advanced solid tumor such as melanoma, head and neck, liver or kidney cancer. Each CDR3 is given with its conserved first and last residue. Each record gives: V gene, D gene, clone size, J gene, CDR3 protein, CDR3 DNA. The D gene is left open where the match is weak. The listing skips clone size in some rows; elsewhere it reads once, few, many or a size class.

V: TRBV25-1; D: TRBD1; size: .; J: TRBJ1-2; CDR3: CASSRDSHTFYGYTF; DNA: TGTGCCAGCAGCCGGGACAGTCATACGTTCTATGGCTACACCTTC
V: TRBV6-1; D: .; size: .; J: TRBJ1-5; CDR3: CASSELVNQPQHF; DNA: TGTGCCAGCAGTGAACTTGTCAATCAGCCCCAGCATTTT
V: TRBV19; D: .; size: .; J: TRBJ2-7; CDR3: CASSIRSSQNEQYF; DNA: TGTGCCAGTAGTATCCGCAGCAGTCAGAACGAGCAGTACTTC
V: TRBV7-2; D: .; size: .; J: TRBJ2-3; CDR3: CASSLALATQYF; DNA: TGTGCCAGCAGCTTAGCGCTAGCTACGCAGTATTTT
V: TRBV2; D: .; size: .; J: TRBJ2-7; CDR3: CASSDQGTYEQYF; DNA: TGTGCCAGCAGTGACCAGGGGACCTACGAGCAGTACTTC
V: TRBV5-6; D: TRBD1; size: .; J: TRBJ2-1; CDR3: CASSLRQGAYNEQFF; DNA: TGTGCCAGCAGCTTAAGACAGGGGGCCTACAATGAGCAGTTCTTC
V: TRBV18; D: .; size: .; J: TRBJ2-4; CDR3: CASSPPSLRRNIQYF; DNA: TGTGCCAGCTCACCACCGTCACTTAGAAGGAACATTCAGTACTTC
V: TRBV5-1; D: TRBD1; size: few; J: TRBJ1-1; CDR3: CASSLEGAGYTEAFF; DNA: TGCGCCAGCAGCTTGGAGGGGGCAGGCTACACTGAAGCTTTCTTT
V: TRBV9; D: TRBD1; size: .; J: TRBJ1-2; CDR3: CASSRQGAYGYTF; DNA: TGTGCCAGCAGCAGACAGGGCGCCTATGGCTACACCTTC
V: TRBV11-2; D: .; size: .; J: TRBJ2-3; CDR3: CASSLFGVWTDTQYF; DNA: TGTGCCAGCAGCTTATTTGGGGTGTGGACAGATACGCAGTATTTT
V: TRBV7-8; D: .; size: .; J: TRBJ2-5; CDR3: CASSVDTAQETQYF; DNA: TGTGCCAGCAGCGTGGATACGGCGCAAGAGACCCAGTACTTC
V: TRBV6-6; D: .; size: once; J: TRBJ2-7; CDR3: CASSPRISDSYEQYF; DNA: TGTGCCAGCAGTCCTCGTATTTCGGACTCCTACGAGCAGTACTTC
V: TRBV27; D: .; size: once; J: TRBJ2-7; CDR3: CASSLSRGLHEQYF; DNA: TGTGCCAGCAGTTTATCACGGGGTCTCCACGAGCAGTACTTC
V: TRBV5-1; D: .; size: .; J: TRBJ1-2; CDR3: CASSLRPGGRDGYTF; DNA: TGCGCCAGCAGCTTACGACCGGGAGGACGAGATGGCTACACCTTC
V: TRBV4-1; D: .; size: .; J: TRBJ2-3; CDR3: CASSQAAGEADTQYF; DNA: TGCGCCAGCAGCCAGGCCGCAGGGGAGGCAGATACGCAGTATTTT
V: TRBV4-1; D: .; size: .; J: TRBJ1-1; CDR3: CASSRVTGLNTEAFF; DNA: TGCGCCAGCAGCCGCGTGACAGGACTGAACACTGAAGCTTTCTTT
V: TRBV28; D: .; size: .; J: TRBJ2-6; CDR3: CASSFLASGANVLTF; DNA: TGTGCCAGCAGTTTCTTGGCCTCTGGGGCCAACGTCCTGACTTTC
V: TRBV4-2; D: TRBD2; size: .; J: TRBJ2-2; CDR3: CASSHRLAGDPGELFF; DNA: TGTGCCAGCAGCCACCGACTAGCGGGGGATCCCGGGGAGCTGTTTTTT
V: TRBV19; D: TRBD1; size: once; J: TRBJ1-2; CDR3: CASSSGTGVFGGYTF; DNA: TGTGCCAGTAGTTCCGGGACAGGGGTATTCGGTGGCTACACCTTC
V: TRBV11-3; D: .; size: .; J: TRBJ2-2; CDR3: CASSFLTGSTGELFF; DNA: TGTGCCAGCAGCTTTTTGACAGGATCGACCGGGGAGCTGTTTTTT
V: TRBV6-1; D: .; size: .; J: TRBJ1-2; CDR3: CASSLYGYTF; DNA: TGTGCCAGCAGCCTCTATGGCTACACCTTC
V: TRBV2; D: .; size: .; J: TRBJ1-2; CDR3: CASSAGPRYGYTF; DNA: TGTGCCAGCAGTGCCGGACCTCGATATGGCTACACCTTC
V: TRBV5-1; D: TRBD2; size: .; J: TRBJ2-5; CDR3: CASSALAAGGQETQYF; DNA: TGCGCCAGCAGCGCCCTCGCCGCGGGGGGGCAAGAGACCCAGTACTTC
V: TRBV28; D: .; size: .; J: TRBJ2-3; CDR3: CASSPLGPNTQYF; DNA: TGTGCCAGCAGCCCACTGGGCCCGAACACGCAGTATTTT
V: TRBV10-2; D: TRBD1; size: .; J: TRBJ1-5; CDR3: CASSGSTGGNQPQHF; DNA: TGCGCCAGCAGTGGTTCTACAGGGGGCAATCAGCCCCAGCATTTT
V: TRBV11-1; D: .; size: .; J: TRBJ1-4; CDR3: CASSASRATNEKLFF; DNA: TGTGCCAGCAGCGCCTCGCGGGCCACTAATGAAAAACTGTTTTTT
V: TRBV10-3; D: .; size: .; J: TRBJ2-7; CDR3: CAISESGRDKGSYEQYF; DNA: TGTGCCATCAGTGAGTCTGGTCGGGACAAGGGCTCCTACGAGCAGTACTTC
V: TRBV5-1; D: .; size: once; J: TRBJ2-1; CDR3: CASSAQGEQFF; DNA: TGCGCCAGCAGCGCCCAGGGTGAGCAGTTCTTC
V: TRBV18; D: TRBD2; size: .; J: TRBJ2-2; CDR3: CASSRGLVTAGELFF; DNA: TGTGCCAGCTCACGCGGACTAGTCACCGCCGGGGAGCTGTTTTTT
V: TRBV2; D: TRBD1; size: .; J: TRBJ2-7; CDR3: CAGRTGREQYF; DNA: TGTGCCGGGCGGACAGGGCGCGAGCAGTACTTC
V: TRBV5-1; D: TRBD2; size: .; J: TRBJ2-1; CDR3: CASSRTSGRGSYNEQFF; DNA: TGCGCCAGCAGCAGGACTAGCGGGAGGGGCTCTTACAATGAGCAGTTCTTC
V: TRBV29-1; D: TRBD2; size: .; J: TRBJ2-3; CDR3: CSVEALARLAGDSTDTQYF; DNA: TGCAGCGTTGAGGCCCTAGCCCGCCTAGCGGGAGATAGCACAGATACGCAGTATTTT
V: TRBV15; D: .; size: .; J: TRBJ2-1; CDR3: CATSRVPLLVPWNEQFF; DNA: TGTGCCACCAGCAGAGTACCGCTTCTTGTCCCCTGGAATGAGCAGTTCTTC
V: TRBV29-1; D: TRBD1; size: .; J: TRBJ2-5; CDR3: CSVEGQGETQYF; DNA: TGCAGCGTTGAGGGACAGGGAGAGACCCAGTACTTC
V: TRBV7-2; D: .; size: .; J: TRBJ1-1; CDR3: CASSLFGENTEAFF; DNA: TGTGCCAGCAGCTTATTCGGTGAGAACACTGAAGCTTTCTTT
V: TRBV7-3; D: TRBD2; size: .; J: TRBJ2-1; CDR3: CASRSSGRDNEQFF; DNA: TGTGCCAGCAGATCTAGCGGGAGGGACAATGAGCAGTTCTTC
V: TRBV6-4; D: TRBD1; size: .; J: TRBJ1-2; CDR3: CASTIRDRAYYGYTF; DNA: TGTGCCAGCACTATCCGGGACAGGGCCTATTATGGCTACACCTTC
V: TRBV18; D: TRBD2; size: once; J: TRBJ2-5; CDR3: CASSPEAGGETQYF; DNA: TGTGCCAGCTCACCAGAAGCGGGGGGAGAGACCCAGTACTTC
V: TRBV7-9; D: TRBD1; size: .; J: TRBJ2-2; CDR3: CASTPPGQAKLFF; DNA: TGTGCCAGCACCCCACCCGGACAGGCGAAGCTGTTTTTT
V: TRBV5-1; D: .; size: .; J: TRBJ2-1; CDR3: CASSLGVWAYNEQFF; DNA: TGCGCCAGCAGCTTGGGAGTGTGGGCTTACAATGAGCAGTTCTTC
V: TRBV6-6; D: .; size: .; J: TRBJ1-5; CDR3: CASSSDSHSNQPQHF; DNA: TGTGCCAGCAGCTCCGACAGCCATAGCAATCAGCCCCAGCATTTT
V: TRBV6-6; D: .; size: .; J: TRBJ2-1; CDR3: CASRLPRGSYNEQFF; DNA: TGTGCCAGCAGACTACCCCGGGGCTCCTACAATGAGCAGTTCTTC
V: TRBV4-1; D: TRBD1; size: .; J: TRBJ2-5; CDR3: CASSPTGEETQYF; DNA: TGCGCCAGCAGCCCCACAGGGGAAGAGACCCAGTACTTC
V: TRBV4-1; D: .; size: .; J: TRBJ1-5; CDR3: CASSQDRGGLNQPQHF; DNA: TGCGCCAGCAGCCAAGATAGGGGGGGTCTCAATCAGCCCCAGCATTTT
V: TRBV7-2; D: .; size: .; J: TRBJ2-3; CDR3: CASSLRRGDTQYF; DNA: TGTGCCAGCAGCTTACGGCGCGGGGATACGCAGTATTTT
V: TRBV29-1; D: .; size: .; J: TRBJ2-6; CDR3: CSVGSRFSVSGANVLTF; DNA: TGCAGCGTTGGGAGTAGGTTTTCCGTCTCTGGGGCCAACGTCCTGACTTTC
V: TRBV27; D: .; size: .; J: TRBJ1-5; CDR3: CASSPGLGNQPQHF; DNA: TGTGCCAGCAGCCCGGGGCTGGGGAATCAGCCCCAGCATTTT
V: TRBV21-1; D: .; size: .; J: TRBJ1-2; CDR3: CASSKGGDTFNYGYTF; DNA: TGTGCCAGCAGCAAAGGCGGGGACACCTTCAACTATGGCTACACCTTC
V: TRBV29-1; D: .; size: .; J: TRBJ1-4; CDR3: CSVGGEKLFF; DNA: TGCAGCGTTGGCGGTGAAAAACTGTTTTTT
V: TRBV18; D: .; size: once; J: TRBJ2-2; CDR3: CASSPQDTGELFF; DNA: TGTGCCAGCTCACCTCAGGACACCGGGGAGCTGTTTTTT
V: TRBV7-9; D: .; size: .; J: TRBJ2-1; CDR3: CASSLNVGVNEQFF; DNA: TGTGCCAGCAGCTTAAATGTAGGAGTCAATGAGCAGTTCTTC
V: TRBV4-1; D: TRBD2; size: .; J: TRBJ2-1; CDR3: CASSSPAGGSYNEQFF; DNA: TGCGCCAGCAGCTCCCCGGCGGGGGGGTCCTACAATGAGCAGTTCTTC
V: TRBV5-1; D: .; size: .; J: TRBJ1-5; CDR3: CASSLDSGVDQPQHF; DNA: TGCGCCAGCAGCTTGGATTCAGGGGTGGATCAGCCCCAGCATTTT
V: TRBV20-1; D: .; size: once; J: TRBJ2-3; CDR3: CSARAAHTQYF; DNA: TGCAGTGCTAGGGCAGCCCATACGCAGTATTTT